The present entry profiles one TCR beta chain with its context. This entry belongs to a study of cytomegalovirus exposure and HLA in healthy donors. The CDR3 loop spans 14 amino acids. Germline-derived CDR1 and CDR2 are SGHRS and YFSETQ. Trimming removed 0 bases at V and 4 bases at J, with 10 bases between. Primers: 60 Vbeta forward and 13 Jbeta reverse. Generated by immunoSEQ multiplex PCR, the TCRdb table keeps only in-frame clones and is missing some. The table shows about 63,000 clones, with roughly 80% occurring only once. This TCR came from a young woman in good health and CMV-seronegative. The source material was PBMCs. This rearrangement joins TRBV5-1 to TRBJ1-1; tentative D call: TRBD1 (5 bases). CDR3 DNA: TGCGCCAGCAGCTTGGCTTTAAGGGGCACTGAAGCTTTCTTT. Translated: CASSLALRGTEAFF.